This T cell receptor (beta chain) was sequenced for a study of blood T cell repertoires in COVID-19. Cohorts were assigned according to the clinical history that participants reported. This CDR3 contains 13 residues. V shed 8 bases and J shed 7 bases, with 15 bases lying between them. Per the germline V gene, CDR1 is MDHEN and CDR2 is SYDVKM. The assay was immunoSEQ multiplex PCR, and TCRdb's table has in-frame clones only and misses some. The table records approximately 180,000 clones, more than 75% of them present only once. The sequenced sample consisted of PBMCs or T cells enriched from blood (not recorded which). The sequence was obtained from a woman in her forties or fifties with acute COVID-19. The chain uses TRBV28 and TRBJ1-5; weak D call: TRBD1 (5 bases). CDR3 loop: CASSVGGIQPQHF. CDR3 DNA: TGTGCCAGCTCCGTTGGGGGGATACAGCCCCAGCATTTT.